This T cell receptor beta chain was sequenced in a study of blood T cell repertoires in COVID-19. Background on the study: From the United States, Italy and Spain came samples of acute and convalescent COVID-19. T cells, B-cell-depleted T cells, or PBMCs provided the cDNA or gDNA that served as material.

In the authors' methods: Estimates of nucleated cell counts were drawn from the amplification of reference gene primers. Clones were sequenced by immunoSEQ multiplex PCR, and TCRdb holds only the in-frame ones, with some missing. That table gives V, J and clone size, and the DNA gave D and trimming. There are hundreds of thousands of clones in the sample; nearly 90% occur only once, and 3% lies in the top ten. Germline lookup yields CDR1 SGHTA and CDR2 FQGNSA. Germline trimming cut 3 bases from V and 4 bases from J; bases unmatched to any gene: 4. This CDR3 is 14 amino acids long. This rearrangement joins TRBV7-2 to TRBJ2-7; 9 bases map to TRBD1. Sample: peripheral blood. This TCR was sampled from a man in his late teens or twenties with active or convalescent COVID-19. The CDR3 DNA is TGTGCCAGCAGCTTCAAACAGGGGGCTTACGAGCAGTACTTC. Translation: CASSFKQGAYEQYF.